This TCR beta chain was identified in a study of shared clonotypes between healthy human individuals. The protocol was immunoSEQ multiplex PCR, while the TCRdb copy is restricted to in-frame clones and leaves out a portion. This table holds hundreds of thousands of clones, around 75% found once. Unsorted samples drew genomic DNA from tens of millions of PBMCs. V was trimmed by 5 bases and J by 8 bases, leaving 9 bases between them. The CDR3 totals 11 residues. CDR1 SGHDN and CDR2 FVKESK come from the germline V gene. The sample comprised PBMCs. This sequence joins TRBV14 and TRBJ1-2, with D unresolved. The clonotype originates from a woman aged 40 to 50 in good health. Some clones in this sample may be carry-over from other donors' samples. CDR3 in DNA: TGTGCCAGCAGCGGGCAAAGGGGCTACACCTTC. The encoded protein is CASSGQRGYTF.